This TCR beta chain was identified during a study of T cells in localized non-small cell lung cancer. Study-level points and caveats: Adjacent lung was found to contain a median roughly 50 of the top 100 tumor clones. The highest T cell clonality was in uninvolved adjacent lung, above tumor. Higher blood T cell density tracked longer overall survival. Sequencing was limited to one tumor region, leaving the possibility of heterogeneity open.

For this clone: The antigen remains unidentified.

Measured with immunoSEQ multiplex PCR; TCRdb has only the in-frame clones, and not every one. The data show roughly 1,500 clones, with more than 20% seen just once and 20% to 25% held by the top ten. The V gene's germline CDR1 is LNHDA and CDR2 SQIVND (reference sequence). The V segment lost 3 bases and the J segment 7 bases; nucleotides outside the gene matches: 7. CDR3 length equals 15 residues. The sample in question was normal lung tissue next to the tumor, obtained before any cancer treatment. This TCR came from a man between 40 and 70 years old with stage II squamous cell lung carcinoma. The chain is built from TRBV19 and TRBJ2-1, with TRBD2 matching over 9 bases. The CDR3 nucleotides are TGTGCCAGTAGTATCGGACTAGCGCCTCAAAATGAGCAGTTCTTC. Its protein is CASSIGLAPQNEQFF.